The rows below give T cell receptor beta chains drawn from one sample of a study of regulatory T cells in long-lasting Graves disease. TCRdb ran MiXCR on the multiplex PCR reads and lists one entry per CDR3 protein. The sample has 310,000 or so distinct CDR3 sequences, 15% to 20% seen once. The sample here was peripheral blood mononuclear cells (PBMCs), taken when the disease was refractory, from a patient treated with antithyroid drugs. The receptors shown here come from a female donor with Graves disease. Each CDR3 is given with its conserved first and last residue. A D gene is named only where the DNA matches it firmly. Clone size is shown for a subset of rows, as once, few, many or a class of expanded clone.

CDR3 DNA,CDR3 protein,V gene,D gene,clone size,J gene,CDR3 length
TGTGCCAGCAGCAAAGTTGGGGAGCCCCAGCATTTT,CASSKVGEPQHF,TRBV7-9,NA,NA,TRBJ1-5,12
TGTGCCAGCAGCTTGGGCCTCTCCACGGGCAATCAGCCCCAGCATTTT,CASSLGLSTGNQPQHF,TRBV7-2,NA,many,TRBJ1-5,16
TGTGCCAGCAGTTACTCGGGGGGAAGGCAGCCCCAGCATTTT,CASSYSGGRQPQHF,TRBV6-5,NA,many,TRBJ1-5,14
TGTGCCAGCAGACCTGCGGGGGGGCCTGCTGGGTATGGCTACACCTTC,CASRPAGGPAGYGYTF,TRBV7-3,NA,NA,TRBJ1-2,16
TGTGCCAGCAGCCAAAGGGGACAGGCTAAAGCGGACTCACCCCTCCACTTT,CASSQRGQAKADSPLHF,TRBV3-2,NA,few,TRBJ1-6,17
TGCAGTGCCACAAAGCCCGGAACAACTAATGAAAAACTGTTTTTT,CSATKPGTTNEKLFF,TRBV20-1,NA,many,TRBJ1-4,15
TGTGCCAGCAGCTCCTCTCGGGTAGGCGAGCAGTACTTC,CASSSSRVGEQYF,TRBV13,NA,NA,TRBJ2-7,13
TGTGCCAGCACCCTCTGGGGAACTAATGAAAAACTGTTTTTT,CASTLWGTNEKLFF,TRBV12-3/TRBV12-4,NA,few,TRBJ1-4,14
TGTGCCAGCAGCCCTGGGAGCAGGGGAGGAGAAAAACTGTTTTTT,CASSPGSRGGEKLFF,TRBV7-9,NA,few,TRBJ1-4,15
TGTGCCAGCAGTGGCACTTCCAGGGGGCTTTTTTTGACTGGAAACACCATATATTTT,CASSGTSRGLFLTGNTIYF,TRBV25-1,TRBD1,NA,TRBJ1-3,19
TGCGCCAGCAGCTTGGGAGGGGACCCCTACGAGCAGTACTTC,CASSLGGDPYEQYF,TRBV5-1,NA,few,TRBJ2-7,14
TGTGCCAGCAGCCAAGGGGCAGGTGGAAACACCATATATTTT,CASSQGAGGNTIYF,TRBV3-1,NA,few,TRBJ1-3,14
TGTGCCACCAGTAAGCCGGGACTAGCGGGAGCGGTTCCCGGGGAGCTGTTTTTT,CATSKPGLAGAVPGELFF,TRBV24-1,TRBD2,few,TRBJ2-2,18
TGTGCCAGCAGCCCTCGGAGGGATACGGATACGCAGTATTTT,CASSPRRDTDTQYF,TRBV7-2,NA,many,TRBJ2-3,14
TGTGCCAGCAGTTTACGTCCGGGGCTACAAAACATTCAGTACTTC,CASSLRPGLQNIQYF,TRBV12-3/TRBV12-4,NA,many,TRBJ2-4,15
TGTGCCAGCAGCTTAGTCCCCCACCGACAGCGGGGGGCCGAGCAGTACTTC,CASSLVPHRQRGAEQYF,TRBV7-2,TRBD2,NA,TRBJ2-7,17
TGCAGTGTTCCGGACAGGGCAAGCGAAAAACTGTTTTTT,CSVPDRASEKLFF,TRBV20-1,TRBD1,NA,TRBJ1-4,13
TGTGCCAGCAGCTTGGTGGGCAGGGCGGATGGCTACACCTTC,CASSLVGRADGYTF,TRBV5-5,NA,many,TRBJ1-2,14
TGTGCCAGCAGCTTAGAAGGGGTAGGTCAGCCCCAGCATTTT,CASSLEGVGQPQHF,TRBV7-2,NA,few,TRBJ1-5,14
TGCAGTGCTAGCGAGAACACTGAAGCTTTCTTT,CSASENTEAFF,TRBV20-1,NA,many,TRBJ1-1,11
TGTGCCAGCAGTTTCTCTCTCCCCGGGGAGCTGTTTTTT,CASSFSLPGELFF,TRBV6-2/TRBV6-3,NA,NA,TRBJ2-2,13
TGCAGTGCTAGAGTCAACTCCTACGAGCAGTACTTC,CSARVNSYEQYF,TRBV20-1,NA,NA,TRBJ2-7,12
TGTGCCAGCAGTTTTAGTTGGGGCGCTGGGGGTGGCTACACCTTC,CASSFSWGAGGGYTF,TRBV12-3/TRBV12-4,NA,many,TRBJ1-2,15
TGCGCCAGCAGCTTGGAGGGACAGGGGATCAATGAGCAGTTCTTC,CASSLEGQGINEQFF,TRBV5-1,TRBD1,NA,TRBJ2-1,15
TGTGCCAGCAGCCCAAAGGGGGAGGGGACGCGGCAGTACTTC,CASSPKGEGTRQYF,TRBV7-9,NA,NA,TRBJ2-7,14
TGTGCCAGCAGCATGGGACAGTTATCCGCTGAAGCTTTCTTT,CASSMGQLSAEAFF,TRBV12-3/TRBV12-4,TRBD1,many,TRBJ1-1,14
TGCAGCGTTGCCCTCCTTGGGGGGAAGGGGGAGCAGTACTTC,CSVALLGGKGEQYF,TRBV29-1,NA,many,TRBJ2-7,14
TGTGCCAGCAGTAGCTGCAGGGGTCTTAATTCACCCCTCCACTTT,CASSSCRGLNSPLHF,TRBV6-1,NA,NA,TRBJ1-6,15
TGTGCCAGCAGTTACTATGCGGGAGGAATCCATGAGCAGTTCTTC,CASSYYAGGIHEQFF,TRBV2,TRBD2,NA,TRBJ2-1,15
TGCAGCGCAAAATTGGGAAACACCGGGGAGCTGTTTTTT,CSAKLGNTGELFF,TRBV29-1,NA,NA,TRBJ2-2,13
TGCAGTGCCAGACTTAGATGGGGCACTGAAGCTTTCTTT,CSARLRWGTEAFF,TRBV20-1,NA,few,TRBJ1-1,13
TGCAGTGCGAGGGACAGTCGCTGGAACACTGAAGCTTTCTTT,CSARDSRWNTEAFF,TRBV20-1,TRBD1,NA,TRBJ1-1,14
TGCAGTGCTAACCGACCTTTCTCCAGGGAAAAGCATTTT,CSANRPFSREKHF,TRBV20-1,NA,few,TRBJ1-5,13
TGTGCCAGCAGTTTATCCCAGGGGTTGGCTGAAAAACTGTTTTTT,CASSLSQGLAEKLFF,TRBV28,NA,many,TRBJ1-4,15
TGTGCCAGCAGCCCTTGGTGGAACACTGAAGCTTTCTTT,CASSPWWNTEAFF,TRBV7-2,NA,few,TRBJ1-1,13
TGTGCCAGCAGCTCACTAGCGGGGGACCCCTACAATGAGCAGTTCTTC,CASSSLAGDPYNEQFF,TRBV13,TRBD2,NA,TRBJ2-1,16
TGCGCCAGCAGTGAGTCGAGATGGGGTGAAAAACTGTTTTTT,CASSESRWGEKLFF,TRBV10-2,NA,NA,TRBJ1-4,14
TGTGCCAGCAGTTTCATGGGGGGAGGCTATGGCTACACCTTC,CASSFMGGGYGYTF,TRBV28,NA,NA,TRBJ1-2,14
TGTGCCAGCAGGGTTGACAGCGGACGGATCCTATACACCTTC,CASRVDSGRILYTF,TRBV2,NA,many,TRBJ1-2,14
TGTGCCAGCGTCCCGGGATCCATCACCGGGGAGCTGTTTTTT,CASVPGSITGELFF,TRBV2,NA,many,TRBJ2-2,14
TGTGCCAGCAGCTTGGCCGAAATGTCTAGAAACACCATATATTTT,CASSLAEMSRNTIYF,TRBV7-9,NA,few,TRBJ1-3,15
TGTGCCAGCTCACCAGGGGATGATCAGCCCCAGCATTTT,CASSPGDDQPQHF,TRBV18,NA,many,TRBJ1-5,13
TGTGCCAGCCGCCCAAGCACCTTGGGCAATCAGCCCCAGCATTTT,CASRPSTLGNQPQHF,TRBV6-1,NA,many,TRBJ1-5,15
TGTGCTAGTGGTTTGGGCCTTGGGGGACTAGGGAACACTGAAGCTTTCTTT,CASGLGLGGLGNTEAFF,TRBV12-5,NA,many,TRBJ1-1,17